This TCR beta chain was identified during a study of OX40 agonist ivuxolimab in advanced cancers. This table comes from immunoSEQ multiplex PCR, and its TCRdb copy is limited to in-frame clones, with some not included. Of approximately 50,000 clones listed, roughly 82% were seen once; the top ten hold around 4%. Trimming removed 5 bases at V and 4 bases at J, with 12 bases between. The CDR3 spans 15 residues. CDR1 SGHTA and CDR2 FQGNSA come from the germline V gene. This chain uses TRBV7-2 with TRBJ1-6; D is perhaps TRBD1 (5 bases). This TCR was sampled from an adult with an advanced solid tumor such as melanoma, head and neck, liver or kidney cancer. Material: CD4+ or CD8+ T cells sorted from blood, obtained in a trial of the OX40 agonist ivuxolimab. CDR3 sequence reads: CASSIGTSYNSPLHF. DNA of the CDR3: TGTGCCAGCAGCATCGGGACGTCTTATAATTCACCCCTCCACTTT.